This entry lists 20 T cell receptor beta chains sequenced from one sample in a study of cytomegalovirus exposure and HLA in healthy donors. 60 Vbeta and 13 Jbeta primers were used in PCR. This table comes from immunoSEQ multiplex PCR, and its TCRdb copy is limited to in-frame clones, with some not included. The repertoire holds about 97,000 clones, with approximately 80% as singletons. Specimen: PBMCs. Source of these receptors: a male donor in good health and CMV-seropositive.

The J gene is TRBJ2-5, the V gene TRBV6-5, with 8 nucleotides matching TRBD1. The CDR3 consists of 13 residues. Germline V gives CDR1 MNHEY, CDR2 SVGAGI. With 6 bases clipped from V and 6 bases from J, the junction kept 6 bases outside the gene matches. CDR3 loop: CASRQGAVKTQYF. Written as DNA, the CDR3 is TGTGCCAGCAGGCAGGGGGCCGTTAAGACCCAGTACTTC.

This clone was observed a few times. In nucleotides, the CDR3 is TGTGCCAGCAGCTTGATCTCTAGTACCTACGAGCAGTACTTC. Encoded protein: CASSLISSTYEQYF. V usage is TRBV5-4 and J usage is TRBJ2-7; D unresolved. CDR3 size: 14 residues. V lost 1 base, J lost 2 bases, and 10 bases lay in between. The germline V gene encodes CDR1 SGHNT and CDR2 YYREEE (reference sequence).

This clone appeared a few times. The DNA of the CDR3 is TGCGCCAGCAGCCAAGATCGCGCACAGGGGATCACTAATGAAAAACTGTTTTTT. This codes for CASSQDRAQGITNEKLFF. The chain is built from TRBV4-3 and TRBJ1-4, with 7 bases matching TRBD1. The CDR3 runs to 18 residues. Germline V gene sequence: CDR1 LGHNA, CDR2 YSLEER. V trimming: 0 bases; J trimming: 2 bases; junction bases outside the gene matches: 9.

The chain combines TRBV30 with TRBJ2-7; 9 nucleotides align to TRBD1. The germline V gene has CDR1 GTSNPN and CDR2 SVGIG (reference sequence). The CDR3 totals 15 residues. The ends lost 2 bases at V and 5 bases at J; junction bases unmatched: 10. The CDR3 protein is CAWSITGGAMNEQYF. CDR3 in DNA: TGTGCCTGGAGTATAACAGGGGGCGCTATGAACGAGCAGTACTTC. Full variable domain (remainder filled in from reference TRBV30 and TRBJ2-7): SQTIHQWPATLVQPVGSPLSLECTVEGTSNPNLYWYRQAAGRGLQLLFYSVGIGQISSEVPQNLSASRPQDRQFILSSKKLLLSDSGFYLCAWSITGGAMNEQYFGPGTRLTVT.

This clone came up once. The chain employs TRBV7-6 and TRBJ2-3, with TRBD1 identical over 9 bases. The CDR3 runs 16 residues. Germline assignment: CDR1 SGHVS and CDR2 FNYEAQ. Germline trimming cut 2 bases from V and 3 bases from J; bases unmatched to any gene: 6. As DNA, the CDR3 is TGTGCCAGCAGCTTATTCCGGGGACAGGGTACAGATACGCAGTATTTT. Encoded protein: CASSLFRGQGTDTQYF.

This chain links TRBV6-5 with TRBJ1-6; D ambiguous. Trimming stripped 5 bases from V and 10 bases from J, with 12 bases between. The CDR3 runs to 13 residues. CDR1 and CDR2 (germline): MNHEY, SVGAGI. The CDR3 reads CASSALGRSPLHF. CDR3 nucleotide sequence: TGTGCCAGCAGTGCCCTGGGGAGGTCACCCCTCCACTTT.

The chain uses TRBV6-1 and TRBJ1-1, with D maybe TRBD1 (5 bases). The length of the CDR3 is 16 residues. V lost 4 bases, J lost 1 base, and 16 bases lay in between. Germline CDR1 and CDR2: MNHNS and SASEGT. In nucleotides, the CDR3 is TGTGCCAGCAGTGCGAAGCCGGGACTGGGGAACACTGAAGCTTTCTTT. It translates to CASSAKPGLGNTEAFF.

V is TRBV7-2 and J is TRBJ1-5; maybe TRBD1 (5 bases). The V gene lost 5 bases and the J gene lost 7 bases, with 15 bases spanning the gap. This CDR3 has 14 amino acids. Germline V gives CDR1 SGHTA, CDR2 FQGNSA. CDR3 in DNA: TGTGCCAGCAGCCGTGGGACTGATAAACAGCCCCAGCATTTT. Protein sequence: CASSRGTDKQPQHF.

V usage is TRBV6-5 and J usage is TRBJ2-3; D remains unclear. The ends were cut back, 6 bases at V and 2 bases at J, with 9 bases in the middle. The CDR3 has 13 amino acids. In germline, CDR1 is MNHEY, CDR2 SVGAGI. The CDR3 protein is CASRRDFTDTQYF. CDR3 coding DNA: TGTGCCAGCAGACGAGACTTCACAGATACGCAGTATTTT.

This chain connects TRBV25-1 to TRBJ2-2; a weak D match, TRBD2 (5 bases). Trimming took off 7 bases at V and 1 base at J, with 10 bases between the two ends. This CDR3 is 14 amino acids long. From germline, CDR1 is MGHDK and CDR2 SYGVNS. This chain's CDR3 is CASKRQGNTGELFF. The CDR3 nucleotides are TGTGCCAGCAAGCGGCAAGGGAACACCGGGGAGCTGTTTTTT.

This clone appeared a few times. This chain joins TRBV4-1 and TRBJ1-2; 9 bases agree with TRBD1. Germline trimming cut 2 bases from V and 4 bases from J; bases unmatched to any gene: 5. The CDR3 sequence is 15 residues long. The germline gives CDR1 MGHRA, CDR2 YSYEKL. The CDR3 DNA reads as TGCGCCAGCAGCCAACGGACAGGGGCGCCCTATGGCTACACCTTC. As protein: CASSQRTGAPYGYTF.

CDR3 coding DNA: TGTGCGGTGGAGGGAAACAATGAGCAGTTCTTC. Encoded protein: CAVEGNNEQFF. The chain couples TRBV6-5 to TRBJ2-1, with a possible D match to TRBD2 (6 bases). This CDR3 has 11 amino acids. Germline values: CDR1 MNHEY, CDR2 SVGAGI.

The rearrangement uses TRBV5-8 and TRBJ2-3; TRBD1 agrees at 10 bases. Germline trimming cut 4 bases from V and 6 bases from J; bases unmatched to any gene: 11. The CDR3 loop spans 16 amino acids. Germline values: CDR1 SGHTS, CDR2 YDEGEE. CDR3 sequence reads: CASSPPDRGLGDTQYF. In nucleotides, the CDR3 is TGTGCCAGCAGCCCCCCCGACAGGGGGCTGGGGGATACGCAGTATTTT.

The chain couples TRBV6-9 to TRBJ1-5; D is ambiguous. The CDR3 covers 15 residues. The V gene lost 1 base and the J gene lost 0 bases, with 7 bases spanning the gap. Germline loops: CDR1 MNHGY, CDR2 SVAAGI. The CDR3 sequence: CASSYLEDSNQPQHF. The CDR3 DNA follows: TGTGCCAGCAGTTATTTAGAGGATAGCAATCAGCCCCAGCATTTT.

In DNA form, the CDR3 reads TGTGCCAGCAGCTTTCCCGGGACAGCTAATTCACCCCTCCACTTT. Protein product: CASSFPGTANSPLHF. The rearrangement uses TRBV5-4 and TRBJ1-6, with 7 bases aligning to TRBD1. This CDR3 contains 15 residues. V shed 2 bases, J shed 6 bases, and the junction held 5 bases outside the gene matches. Germline CDR1 is SGHNT and CDR2 is YYREEE (reference sequence).

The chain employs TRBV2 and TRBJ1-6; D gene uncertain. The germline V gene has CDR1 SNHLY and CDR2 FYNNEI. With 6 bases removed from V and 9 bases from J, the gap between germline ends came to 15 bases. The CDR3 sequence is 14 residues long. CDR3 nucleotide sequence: TGTGCCAGCAGCTCGGGCGGGCGGTTTTCACCCCTCCACTTT. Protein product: CASSSGGRFSPLHF.

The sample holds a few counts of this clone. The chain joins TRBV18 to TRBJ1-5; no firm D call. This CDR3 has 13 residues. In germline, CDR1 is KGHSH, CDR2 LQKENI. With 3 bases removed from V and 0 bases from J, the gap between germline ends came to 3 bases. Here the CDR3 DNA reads TGTGCCAGCTCACCTTATAGCAATCAGCCCCAGCATTTT. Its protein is CASSPYSNQPQHF.

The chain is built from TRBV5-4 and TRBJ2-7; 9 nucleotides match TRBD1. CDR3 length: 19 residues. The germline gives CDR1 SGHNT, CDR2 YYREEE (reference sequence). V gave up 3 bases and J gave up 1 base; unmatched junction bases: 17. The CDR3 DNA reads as TGTGCCAGCAGCTCCGCCCCGGGACAGGGCATTGGGGGGTCCTACGAGCAGTACTTC. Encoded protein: CASSSAPGQGIGGSYEQYF.

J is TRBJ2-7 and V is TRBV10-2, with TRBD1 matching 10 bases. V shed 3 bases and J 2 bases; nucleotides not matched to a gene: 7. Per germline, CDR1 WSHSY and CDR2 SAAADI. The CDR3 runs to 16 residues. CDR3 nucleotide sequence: TGCGCCAGCAGTGACGCCGGGACAGGGGATACCTACGAGCAGTACTTC. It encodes CASSDAGTGDTYEQYF.

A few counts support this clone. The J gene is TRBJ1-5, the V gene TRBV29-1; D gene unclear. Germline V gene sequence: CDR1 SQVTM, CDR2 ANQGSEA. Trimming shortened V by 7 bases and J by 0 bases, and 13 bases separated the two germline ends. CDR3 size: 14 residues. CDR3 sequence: CSALSGSSNQPQHF. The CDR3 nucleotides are TGCAGCGCCCTATCCGGGAGTAGCAATCAGCCCCAGCATTTT.